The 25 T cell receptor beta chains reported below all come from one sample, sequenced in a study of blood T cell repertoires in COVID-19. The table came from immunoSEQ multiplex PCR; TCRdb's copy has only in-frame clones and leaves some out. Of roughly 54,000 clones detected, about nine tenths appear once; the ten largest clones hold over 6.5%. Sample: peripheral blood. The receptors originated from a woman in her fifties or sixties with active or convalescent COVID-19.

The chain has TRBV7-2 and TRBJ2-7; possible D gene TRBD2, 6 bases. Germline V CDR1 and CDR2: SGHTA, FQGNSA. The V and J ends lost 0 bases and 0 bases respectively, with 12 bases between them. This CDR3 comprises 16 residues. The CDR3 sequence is CASSLAGTFSSYEQYF. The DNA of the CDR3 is TGTGCCAGCAGCTTAGCAGGGACTTTCAGCTCCTACGAGCAGTACTTC.

This CDR3 is CASSTRDSEQYF. The DNA for the CDR3 is TGTGCCAGCAGCACCCGGGACAGCGAGCAGTACTTC. The chain combines TRBV7-2 with TRBJ2-7, with 7 bases matching TRBD1. This CDR3 comprises 12 residues. Germline lookup yields CDR1 SGHTA and CDR2 FQGNSA. J lost 6 bases, V lost 5 bases, and 4 bases had no gene match.

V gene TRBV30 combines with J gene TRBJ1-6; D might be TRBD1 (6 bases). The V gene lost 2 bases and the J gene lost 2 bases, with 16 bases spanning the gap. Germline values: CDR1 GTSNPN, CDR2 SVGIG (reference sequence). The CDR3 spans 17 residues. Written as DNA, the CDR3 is TGTGCCTGGAGTTCGGGACGCAGGGGCACCTATAATTCACCCCTCCACTTT. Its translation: CAWSSGRRGTYNSPLHF.

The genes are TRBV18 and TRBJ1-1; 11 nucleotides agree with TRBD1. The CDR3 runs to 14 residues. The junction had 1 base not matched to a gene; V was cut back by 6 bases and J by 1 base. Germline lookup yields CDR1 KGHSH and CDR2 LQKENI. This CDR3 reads CASSGTGGNTEAFF. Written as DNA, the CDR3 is TGTGCCAGCTCGGGGACAGGGGGGAACACTGAAGCTTTCTTT.

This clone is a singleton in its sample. CDR3: CASSLDQGVYEQYF. DNA of the CDR3: TGTGCCAGCAGTTTAGACCAGGGGGTCTACGAGCAGTACTTC. The chain carries TRBV28 and TRBJ2-7; 7 nucleotides match TRBD1. Germline V lookup: CDR1 MDHEN, CDR2 SYDVKM. J was trimmed by 3 bases and V by 2 bases; bases with no gene match: 4. This CDR3 is 14 amino acids long.

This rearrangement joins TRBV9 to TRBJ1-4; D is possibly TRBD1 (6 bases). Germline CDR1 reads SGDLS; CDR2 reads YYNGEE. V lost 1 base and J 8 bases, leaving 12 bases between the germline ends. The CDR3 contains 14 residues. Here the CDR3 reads CASSVQGIGEKLFF. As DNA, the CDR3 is TGTGCCAGCAGCGTACAGGGGATAGGAGAAAAACTGTTTTTT.

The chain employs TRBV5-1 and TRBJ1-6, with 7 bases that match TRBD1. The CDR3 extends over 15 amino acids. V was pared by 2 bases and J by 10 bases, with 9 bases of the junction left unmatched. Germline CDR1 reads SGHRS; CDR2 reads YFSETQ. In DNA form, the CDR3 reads TGCGCCAGCAGCTTCGGACAGGATCTATGGTCACCCCTCCACTTT. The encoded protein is CASSFGQDLWSPLHF.

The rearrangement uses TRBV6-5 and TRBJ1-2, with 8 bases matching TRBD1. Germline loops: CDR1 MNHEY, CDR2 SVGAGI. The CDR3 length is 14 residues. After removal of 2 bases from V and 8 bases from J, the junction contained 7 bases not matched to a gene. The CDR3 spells CASSYDRGRSGYTF. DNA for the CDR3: TGTGCCAGCAGTTACGACAGGGGTAGAAGCGGCTACACCTTC.

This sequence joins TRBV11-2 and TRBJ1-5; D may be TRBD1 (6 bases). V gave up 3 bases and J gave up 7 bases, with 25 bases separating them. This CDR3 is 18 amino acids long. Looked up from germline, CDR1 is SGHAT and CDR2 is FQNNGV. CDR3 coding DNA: TGTGCCAGCAGCTTTTTTGTCCCCCCGGGACATAAGGGACAGCCCCAGCATTTT. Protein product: CASSFFVPPGHKGQPQHF.

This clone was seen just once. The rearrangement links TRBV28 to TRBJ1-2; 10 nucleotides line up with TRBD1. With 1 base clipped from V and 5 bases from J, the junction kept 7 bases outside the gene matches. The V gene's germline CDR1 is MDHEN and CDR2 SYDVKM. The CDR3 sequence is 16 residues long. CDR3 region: CASSLSGTGVGYGYTF. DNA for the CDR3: TGTGCCAGCAGTTTATCTGGGACAGGGGTTGGGTATGGCTACACCTTC.

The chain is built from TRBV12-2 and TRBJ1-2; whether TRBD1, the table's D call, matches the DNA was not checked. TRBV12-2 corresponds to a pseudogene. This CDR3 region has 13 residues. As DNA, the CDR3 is TGTGCAAGTCGCTTAGTCAGGGCTGATGGCTACACCTTC. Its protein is CASRLVRADGYTF.

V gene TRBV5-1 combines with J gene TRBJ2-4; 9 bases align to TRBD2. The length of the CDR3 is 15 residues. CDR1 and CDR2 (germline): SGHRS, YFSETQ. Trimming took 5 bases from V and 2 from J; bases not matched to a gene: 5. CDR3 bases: TGCGCCAGCAGTCCTCTAGCGGGAACCAAAAACATTCAGTACTTC. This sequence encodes CASSPLAGTKNIQYF.

The chain's CDR3 is CASSLSGGPTYEQYF. The DNA of the CDR3 is TGTGCCAGCAGTTTGAGCGGGGGGCCTACCTACGAGCAGTACTTC. This chain uses TRBV28 with TRBJ2-7, with 9 bases identical to TRBD2. CDR3 length: 15 amino acids. Germline CDR1 and CDR2: MDHEN and SYDVKM. The V segment lost 3 bases and the J segment 2 bases; nucleotides outside the gene matches: 5.

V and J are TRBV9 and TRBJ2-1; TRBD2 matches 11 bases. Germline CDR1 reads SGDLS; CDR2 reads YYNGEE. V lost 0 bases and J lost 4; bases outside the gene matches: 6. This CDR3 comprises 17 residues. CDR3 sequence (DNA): TGTGCCAGCAGCGTAGGGGGTAGCGGGAGGGTGTACAATGAGCAGTTCTTC. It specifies CASSVGGSGRVYNEQFF.

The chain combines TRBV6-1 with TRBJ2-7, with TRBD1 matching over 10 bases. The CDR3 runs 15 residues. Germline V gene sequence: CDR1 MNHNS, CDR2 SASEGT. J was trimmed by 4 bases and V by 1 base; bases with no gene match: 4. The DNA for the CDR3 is TGTGCCAGCAGTGAAGGGGGGACAGGGGTGTACGAGCAGTACTTC. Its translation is CASSEGGTGVYEQYF.

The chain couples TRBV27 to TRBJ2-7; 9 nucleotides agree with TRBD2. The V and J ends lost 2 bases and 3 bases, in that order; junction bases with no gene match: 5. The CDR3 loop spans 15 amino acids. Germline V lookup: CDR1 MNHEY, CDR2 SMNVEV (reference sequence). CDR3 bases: TGTGCCAGCAGTTTACTAGCGGGGCCGATCTACGAGCAGTACTTC. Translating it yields CASSLLAGPIYEQYF.

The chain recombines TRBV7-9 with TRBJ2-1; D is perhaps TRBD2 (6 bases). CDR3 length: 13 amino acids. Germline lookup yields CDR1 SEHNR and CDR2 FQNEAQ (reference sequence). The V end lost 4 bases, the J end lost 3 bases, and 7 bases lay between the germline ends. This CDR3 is CASSWGVYNEQFF. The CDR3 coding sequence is TGTGCCAGCAGCTGGGGGGTCTACAATGAGCAGTTCTTC.

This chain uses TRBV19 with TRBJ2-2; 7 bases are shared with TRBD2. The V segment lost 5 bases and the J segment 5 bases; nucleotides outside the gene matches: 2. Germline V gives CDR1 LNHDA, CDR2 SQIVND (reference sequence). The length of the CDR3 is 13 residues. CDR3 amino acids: CASSWRGTGELFF. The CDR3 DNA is TGTGCCAGTAGTTGGCGGGGGACCGGGGAGCTGTTTTTT. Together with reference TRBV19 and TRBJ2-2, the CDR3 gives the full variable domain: DGGITQSPKYLFRKEGQNVTLSCEQNLNHDAMYWYRQDPGQGLRLIYYSQIVNDFQKGDIAEGYSVSREKKESFPLTVTSAQKNPTAFYLCASSWRGTGELFFGEGSRLTVL.

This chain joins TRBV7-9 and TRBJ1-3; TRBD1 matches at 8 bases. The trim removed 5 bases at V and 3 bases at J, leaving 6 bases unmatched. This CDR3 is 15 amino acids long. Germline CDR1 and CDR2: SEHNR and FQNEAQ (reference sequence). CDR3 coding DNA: TGTGCCAGCAGCCCACAGGGGGTACATGGAAACACCATATATTTT. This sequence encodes CASSPQGVHGNTIYF.

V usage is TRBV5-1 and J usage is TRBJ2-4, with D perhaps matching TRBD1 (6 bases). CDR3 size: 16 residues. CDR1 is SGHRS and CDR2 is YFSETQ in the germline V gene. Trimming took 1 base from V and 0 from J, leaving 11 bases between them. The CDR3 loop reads CASSLQQGLAKNIQYF. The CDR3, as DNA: TGCGCCAGCAGCTTGCAACAGGGTCTAGCCAAAAACATTCAGTACTTC.

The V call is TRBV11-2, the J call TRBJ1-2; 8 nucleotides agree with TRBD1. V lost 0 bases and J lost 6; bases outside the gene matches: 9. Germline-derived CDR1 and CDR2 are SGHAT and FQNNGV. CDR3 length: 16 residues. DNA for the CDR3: TGTGCCAGCAGCTTAGATCGGCGGACAGGGTCTGATGGCTACACCTTC. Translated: CASSLDRRTGSDGYTF.

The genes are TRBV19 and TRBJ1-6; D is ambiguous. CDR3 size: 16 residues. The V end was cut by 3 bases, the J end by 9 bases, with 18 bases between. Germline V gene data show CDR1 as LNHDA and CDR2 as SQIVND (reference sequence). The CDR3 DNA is TGTGCCAGTAGTATGGGTACGGCCTCCGGAGGTTCACCCCTCCACTTT. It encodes CASSMGTASGGSPLHF.

CDR3 region: CASGAPGGNEQFF. Written as DNA, the CDR3 is TGCGCCAGCGGGGCCCCCGGGGGCAATGAGCAGTTCTTC. The chain uses TRBV5-1 and TRBJ2-1, with a possible D match to TRBD2 (6 bases). CDR1 and CDR2 from the germline V gene are SGHRS and YFSETQ. V was cut by 7 bases and J by 6 bases, with 14 bases left in between. This CDR3 comprises 13 residues.

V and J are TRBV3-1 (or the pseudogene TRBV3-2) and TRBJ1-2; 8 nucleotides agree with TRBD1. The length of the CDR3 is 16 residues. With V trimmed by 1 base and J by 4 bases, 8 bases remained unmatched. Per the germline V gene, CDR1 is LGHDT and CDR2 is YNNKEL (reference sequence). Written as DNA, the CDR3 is TGTGCCAGCAGCCAAGTTCGGACAGGGTATGCCTATGGCTACACCTTC. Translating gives CASSQVRTGYAYGYTF.

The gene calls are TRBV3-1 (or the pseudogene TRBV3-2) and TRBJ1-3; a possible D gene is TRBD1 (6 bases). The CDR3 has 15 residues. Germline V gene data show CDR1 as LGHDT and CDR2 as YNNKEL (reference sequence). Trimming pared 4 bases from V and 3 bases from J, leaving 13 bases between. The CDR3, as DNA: TGTGCCAGCAGCCTACAGGGTTGGGGTGGAAACACCATATATTTT. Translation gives CASSLQGWGGNTIYF.